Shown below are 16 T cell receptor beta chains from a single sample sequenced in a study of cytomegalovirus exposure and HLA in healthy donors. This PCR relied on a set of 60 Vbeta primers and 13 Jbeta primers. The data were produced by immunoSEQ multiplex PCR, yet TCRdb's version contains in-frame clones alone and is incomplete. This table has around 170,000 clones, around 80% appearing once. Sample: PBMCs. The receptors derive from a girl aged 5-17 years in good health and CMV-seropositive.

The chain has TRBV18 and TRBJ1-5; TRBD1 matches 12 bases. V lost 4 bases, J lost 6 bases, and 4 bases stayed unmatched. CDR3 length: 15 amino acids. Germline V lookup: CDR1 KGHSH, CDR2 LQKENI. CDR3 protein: CASSLGTGGGQPQHF. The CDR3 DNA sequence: TGTGCCAGCTCACTAGGGACAGGGGGCGGTCAGCCCCAGCATTTT.

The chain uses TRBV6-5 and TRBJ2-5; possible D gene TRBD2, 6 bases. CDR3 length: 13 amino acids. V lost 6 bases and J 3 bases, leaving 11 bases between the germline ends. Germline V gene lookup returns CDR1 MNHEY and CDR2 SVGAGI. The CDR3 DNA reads TGTGCCAGCAGCCGCGGGGCGGAAGAGACCCAGTACTTC. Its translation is CASSRGAEETQYF.

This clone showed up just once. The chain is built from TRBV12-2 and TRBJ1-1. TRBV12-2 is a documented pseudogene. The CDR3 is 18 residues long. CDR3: CASRRQPRGQKGNTEAFF. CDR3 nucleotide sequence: TGTGCAAGTCGCCGGCAACCCCGGGGTCAAAAAGGGAACACTGAAGCTTTCTTT.

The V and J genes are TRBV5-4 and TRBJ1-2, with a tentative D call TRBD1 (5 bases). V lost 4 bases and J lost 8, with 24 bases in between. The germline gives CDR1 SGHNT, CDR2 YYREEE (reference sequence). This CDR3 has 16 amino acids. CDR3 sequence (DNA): TGTGCCAGCAGCCCTGGGGCAGGTGACTCGGAAGGGGGCTACACCTTC. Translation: CASSPGAGDSEGGYTF.

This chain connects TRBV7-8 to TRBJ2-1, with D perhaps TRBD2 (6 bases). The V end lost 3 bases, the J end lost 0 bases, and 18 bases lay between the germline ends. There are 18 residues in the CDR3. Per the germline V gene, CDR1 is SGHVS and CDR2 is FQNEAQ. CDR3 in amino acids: CASSFLAYIQSSYNEQFF. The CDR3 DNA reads TGTGCCAGCAGCTTTCTAGCGTATATTCAGAGCTCCTACAATGAGCAGTTCTTC.

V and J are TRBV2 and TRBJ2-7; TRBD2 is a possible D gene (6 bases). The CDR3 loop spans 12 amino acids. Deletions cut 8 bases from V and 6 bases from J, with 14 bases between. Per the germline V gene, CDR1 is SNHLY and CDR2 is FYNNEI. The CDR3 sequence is CASGTVPAEQYF. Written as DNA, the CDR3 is TGTGCCAGCGGGACTGTCCCCGCCGAGCAGTACTTC.

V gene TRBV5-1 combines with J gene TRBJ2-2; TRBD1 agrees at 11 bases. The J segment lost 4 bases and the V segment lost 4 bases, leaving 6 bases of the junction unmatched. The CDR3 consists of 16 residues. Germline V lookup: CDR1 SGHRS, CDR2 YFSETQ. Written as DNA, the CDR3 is TGCGCCAGCAGCGCGGACAGGGGGCCGGGCACCGGGGAGCTGTTTTTT. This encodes CASSADRGPGTGELFF.

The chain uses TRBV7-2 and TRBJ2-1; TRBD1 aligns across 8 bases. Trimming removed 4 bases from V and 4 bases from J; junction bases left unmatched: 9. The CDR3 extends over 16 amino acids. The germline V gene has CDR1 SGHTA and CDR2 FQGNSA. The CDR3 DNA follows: TGTGCCAGCAGCTCCCGGGACAGGAGCTATTACAATGAGCAGTTCTTC. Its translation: CASSSRDRSYYNEQFF.

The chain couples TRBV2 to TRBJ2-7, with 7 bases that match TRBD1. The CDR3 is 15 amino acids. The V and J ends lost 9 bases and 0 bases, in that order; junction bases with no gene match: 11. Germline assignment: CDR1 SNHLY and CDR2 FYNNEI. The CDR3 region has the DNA TGTGCCAGTCGTACAGGGGCGTCTGCCTCCTACGAGCAGTACTTC. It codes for CASRTGASASYEQYF.

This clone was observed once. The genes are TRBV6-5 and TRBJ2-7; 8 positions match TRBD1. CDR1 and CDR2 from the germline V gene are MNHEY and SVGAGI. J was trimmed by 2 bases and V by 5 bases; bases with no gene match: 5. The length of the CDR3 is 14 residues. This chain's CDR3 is CASSLTGVAYEQYF. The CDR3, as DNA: TGTGCCAGCAGTCTGACAGGGGTAGCCTACGAGCAGTACTTC.

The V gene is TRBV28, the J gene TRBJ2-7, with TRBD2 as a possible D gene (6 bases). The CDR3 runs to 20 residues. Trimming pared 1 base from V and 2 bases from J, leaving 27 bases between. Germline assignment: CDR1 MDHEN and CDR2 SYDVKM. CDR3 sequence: CASSLSSIVASVLDPYEQYF. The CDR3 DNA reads TGTGCCAGCAGTTTATCTTCGATAGTGGCTAGCGTGTTAGACCCCTACGAGCAGTACTTC.

CDR3 bases: TGCGCCAGCAGACGAACTAGCGGGGACTCCTACGAGCAGTACTTC. This gives the protein CASRRTSGDSYEQYF. V and J are TRBV10-2 and TRBJ2-7; TRBD2 agrees at 10 bases. CDR3 length equals 15 residues. J lost 0 bases, V lost 6 bases, and 5 bases had no gene match. Germline-derived CDR1 and CDR2 are WSHSY and SAAADI.

The CDR3 DNA reads as TGTGCCAGCTCACCACTTAGCGGGGGCTCCTACAATGAGCAGTTCTTC. Protein: CASSPLSGGSYNEQFF. This rearrangement joins TRBV18 to TRBJ2-1, with 9 nucleotides matching TRBD2. V shed 1 base, J shed 0 bases, and the junction held 1 base outside the gene matches. The CDR3 covers 16 residues. CDR1 and CDR2 (germline): KGHSH, LQKENI.

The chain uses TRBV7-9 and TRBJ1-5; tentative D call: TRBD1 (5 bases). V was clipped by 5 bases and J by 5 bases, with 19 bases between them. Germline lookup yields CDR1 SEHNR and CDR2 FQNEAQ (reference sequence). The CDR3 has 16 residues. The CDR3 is CASSHDQGEPHQPQHF. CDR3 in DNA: TGTGCCAGCAGCCATGACCAGGGCGAACCTCATCAGCCCCAGCATTTT.

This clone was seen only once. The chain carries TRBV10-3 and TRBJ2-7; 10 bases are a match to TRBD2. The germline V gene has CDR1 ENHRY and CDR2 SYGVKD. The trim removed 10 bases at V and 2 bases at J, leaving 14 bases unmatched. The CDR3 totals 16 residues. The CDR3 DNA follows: TGTGCCACGTCGACAGCGGGAGGGCGGGTGGCCTACGAGCAGTACTTC. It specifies CATSTAGGRVAYEQYF.

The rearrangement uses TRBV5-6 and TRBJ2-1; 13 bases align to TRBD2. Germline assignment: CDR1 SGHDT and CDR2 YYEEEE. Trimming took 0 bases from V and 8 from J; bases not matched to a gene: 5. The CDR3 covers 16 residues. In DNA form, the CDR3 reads TGTGCCAGCAGCTTGGAACTAGCGGGAGGGTCAGATGAGCAGTTCTTC. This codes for CASSLELAGGSDEQFF.